This TCR beta chain came from a study of blood T cell repertoires in COVID-19. On the study more broadly: In each case, the material was cDNA or gDNA derived from T cells, B-cell-depleted T cells, or PBMCs.

How the authors handled the data: Reference gene primer amplification yielded estimated nucleated cell counts. Clones were read by immunoSEQ multiplex PCR, and TCRdb kept only the in-frame ones, dropping some. The V and J calls and clone size are taken from that table; D and trimming were inferred from the DNA. The table records approximately 89,000 clones, about 80% of them present only once. The ends were cut back, 6 bases at V and 0 bases at J, with 15 bases in the middle. The germline V gene has CDR1 MRHNA and CDR2 SNTAGT. CDR3 length: 16 residues. The sample consisted of peripheral blood. The receptor's source is a woman at least 80 years old with acute or convalescent COVID-19. J is TRBJ2-1 and V is TRBV6-4; D gene ambiguous. CDR3 sequence reads: CASSPSPGSSYNEQFF. The CDR3 DNA follows: TGTGCCAGCAGCCCCAGTCCGGGTAGCTCCTACAATGAGCAGTTCTTC.